The clone carrying this T cell receptor (beta chain) has a count of ten or more. This record belongs to a study of T cells in Graves' hyperthyroidism and ophthalmopathy. Template material for amplifying TCR beta CDR3 regions consisted of RNA transcripts. HTBI primers were employed in a first-round RT-PCR of the TCR CDR3. MiXCR was run by TCRdb on the multiplex PCR reads, yielding one entry per CDR3 protein. The sample lists about 290,000 distinct CDR3 sequences, roughly an eighth occurring once. Germline lookup yields CDR1 SGHRS and CDR2 YFSETQ. The CDR3 length is 13 residues. V was pared by 0 bases and J by 4 bases, with 7 bases between.

This rearrangement joins TRBV5-1 to TRBJ1-1; D gene ambiguous. The sample was blood. This receptor was identified in a woman aged 40-49 years with Graves' hyperthyroidism. CDR3 protein: CASSLGPGTEAFF. CDR3 nucleotides: TGCGCCAGCAGCTTGGGTCCAGGCACTGAAGCTTTCTTT.